These 14 T cell receptor beta chains share one sample of origin, sequenced in a study of CXCR3-negative and CXCR3-positive naive CD8 T cells. Via 5' RACE with UMI labels, TRB cDNA libraries were prepared. No DNA is given; TCRdb re-called the 5' RACE reads and lists each CDR3 protein once. The sample has 80,000 to 95,000 distinct CDR3 sequences; the top ten hold roughly 1.5%. Sequenced input: naive CXCR3- CD8+ T cells from blood. Subset: CD45RO-CCR7+CD27+CD95- naive CD8+ T cells lacking CXCR3 (TNR3-). These receptor sequences come from a human donor in good health. Some clones in this sample may be carry-over from other donors' samples.

The chain joins TRBV7-8 to TRBJ2-3; as DNA is missing, the TRBD1 call by TCRdb cannot be tested. The CDR3 is made up of 16 amino acids. Germline V lookup: CDR1 SGHVS, CDR2 FQNEAQ. The CDR3 sequence is CASSGGWGELADTQYF. The whole variable domain, remainder taken from reference TRBV7-8 and TRBJ2-3, is GAGVSQSPRYKVAKRGQDVALRCDPISGHVSLFWYQQALGQGPEFLTYFQNEAQLDKSGLPSDRFFAERPEGSVSTLKIQRTQQEDSAVYLCASSGGWGELADTQYFGPGTRLTVL.

CDR3 protein: CASSYSGTGELFF. The chain employs TRBV6-5 and TRBJ2-2. CDR1 is MNHEY and CDR2 is SVGAGI in the germline V gene. This CDR3 is built from 13 residues.

This chain links TRBV14 with TRBJ2-2; with no DNA, the TCRdb D assignment of TRBD2 cannot be verified. Germline V lookup: CDR1 SGHDN, CDR2 FVKESK. This CDR3 is built from 17 residues. This chain's CDR3 is CASSSSGRAIGTGELFF.

V usage is TRBV7-9 and J usage is TRBJ2-1; without DNA, the TCRdb call of TRBD2 cannot be checked. The germline gives CDR1 SEHNR, CDR2 FQNEAQ (reference sequence). The CDR3 has 14 residues. CDR3 amino acids: CASKNEGSYNEQFF.

V gene TRBV19 combines with J gene TRBJ2-1; TCRdb reports TRBD1, a call that lacks DNA to check it against. The CDR3 totals 15 residues. Germline V gene lookup returns CDR1 LNHDA and CDR2 SQIVND (reference sequence). CDR3: CASSIEETDYNEQFF.

V gene TRBV12-3 or TRBV12-4 combines with J gene TRBJ2-3. The CDR3 has 16 amino acids. CDR3 loop: CASSATLGKGTDTQYF.

The genes are TRBV12-3 or TRBV12-4 and TRBJ2-1; TCRdb reports TRBD2, a call that lacks DNA to check it against. The CDR3 loop spans 15 amino acids. CDR3 sequence reads: CASSLYAGPDNEQFF.

V gene TRBV25-1 combines with J gene TRBJ2-5; TCRdb selects TRBD1, and the lack of DNA leaves this call unchecked. The germline V gene has CDR1 MGHDK and CDR2 SYGVNS. This CDR3 contains 15 residues. CDR3 protein: CASSGGAQGSKTQYF.

The genes are TRBV6-2 or TRBV6-3 and TRBJ2-1; the D call of TRBD2 rests on TCRdb alone, since no DNA is present to check it. The CDR3 has 14 amino acids. The germline gives CDR1 MNHEY, CDR2 SVGEGT. Here the CDR3 reads CASSYGSATSGEFF.

The chain has TRBV5-1 and TRBJ1-2; TCRdb returns TRBD1, unconfirmable since there is no DNA. The V gene's germline CDR1 is SGHRS and CDR2 YFSETQ. CDR3 size: 15 residues. CDR3 sequence: CASSPLSGPNYGYTF.

The chain joins TRBV5-1 to TRBJ2-1; the D call from TCRdb, TRBD2, cannot be confirmed without DNA. Germline lookup yields CDR1 SGHRS and CDR2 YFSETQ. The CDR3 loop spans 17 amino acids. CDR3 region: CASSLEPAGGPANEQFF.

This chain uses TRBV4-3 with TRBJ2-1; TCRdb's D gene call, TRBD2, goes unchecked for lack of DNA. CDR1 is LGHNA and CDR2 is YSLEER in the germline V gene. This CDR3 comprises 17 residues. CDR3: CASSQSPGLAGGNEQFF.

The rearrangement uses TRBV12-3 or TRBV12-4 and TRBJ2-7; TCRdb picks TRBD2, but there is no DNA to check that call. The CDR3 covers 12 residues. The CDR3 spells CASSPQRYEQYF.

The V gene is TRBV3-1, the J gene TRBJ2-1; TCRdb's D gene call, TRBD2, goes unchecked for lack of DNA. Germline V gene sequence: CDR1 LGHDT, CDR2 YNNKEL (reference sequence). The CDR3 loop spans 17 amino acids. This chain's CDR3 is CASSLATSGGLLLEQFF.